The sequence of this T cell receptor beta chain was determined in a study of T cell repertoires and leukemia-associated antigens (dated by TCRdb to 2018 to 2020). For context, the study as a whole: Approximately 15 million effective reads were obtained overall, with each sample giving about 5.1 to 7 million read pairs and about 3 to 5.0 million effective reads. Using in vitro peptide stimulation of healthy T cells, the study set out to figure out what antigen is recognized by a TCR Vbeta21 clone that had previously been found in CML patients.

Here is what the overall study found, with its caveats: Direct testing of the expanded clones' antigen specificity and function was not done, and further investigation was required. Numbers of Vbeta genes (roughly 60), Jbeta genes (around 13), VDJ rearrangements and unique CDR3s did not differ significantly among the four groups.

Total RNA was extracted from the cultured T cells with TRIzol reagent. 5' rapid amplification of cDNA ends (5'RACE) was the method used to amplify TCRbeta libraries from the RNA. Before sequencing, library concentration and integrity were assessed using Qubit, an Agilent instrument, and quantitative PCR. Sequencing of qualified libraries was performed on Illumina HiSeq or MiSeq by a commercial service provider. Concerning the study's data processing: TCR sequences in each sample were identified using MiXCR version 1.8.2. For a clone to be considered qualified, a CDR3 longer than four amino acids, an in-frame nucleotide length, and the absence of a stop codon were required. A read counted as effective if the read contained the complete CDR3 structure. RT-PCR with 24 Vbeta primers, GeneScan spectratyping, and Sanger sequencing were used to validate the expanded clones. TCRdb redid the processing of the public reads, applying fastp at Q25 and MiXCR, and retained in-frame beta chains. Rows are unified per CDR3 protein, each entry keeping the most common DNA and genes. The V and J calls follow TCRdb's processing rather than the paper's. Here the sample has 12,000 or so distinct CDR3 sequences; more than 40% occur a single time. The ten largest clones capture roughly 33% of the sample.

About this clonotype: Its antigen remains undetermined. Base qualities are not provided; no much larger clone lies one nucleotide away.

Sequences SQVTM (CDR1) and ANQGSEA (CDR2) are obtained from the germline V gene. V is cut back by 5 bases and J by 2 bases, with 7 bases in the junction unmatched. The CDR3 covers 15 residues, taking in both the cysteine and the phenylalanine. Only CDR3 DNA is held: 45 bases, read in frame from base 1. CD3+ T cells were first rested overnight at 2.5 million to 3 million cells/mL in RPMI 1640 without fetal bovine serum. MACS immunomagnetic beads were used according to the manufacturer's instructions to isolate CD3+ T cells from PBMCs. The sequencing sample was made of CD3+ T cells sorted from blood and cultured. The rearranged segments are TRBV29-1 and TRBJ2-7, and TRBD2 aligns with 12 junction nucleotides. This clonotype was obtained from a female donor in good health. DNA sequence: TGCAGCGTTACCCTGACTAGCGGGAGACCCTACGAGCAGTACTTC. It specifies CSVTLTSGRPYEQYF.